The 28 T cell receptor beta chains below were found in one sample sequenced in a study of T cell responses to AZD1222 COVID-19 vaccine. Profiled with immunoSEQ multiplex PCR; TCRdb holds only in-frame clones, not every one. The sample consists of approximately 96,000 clones, around 84% of them appearing once. This sample comprised peripheral blood, obtained 28 days after the second AZD1222 dose. The receptors were gathered from an adult who received the AZD1222 COVID-19 vaccine.

The V gene is TRBV19, the J gene TRBJ2-5; 9 bases line up with TRBD1. Germline assignment: CDR1 LNHDA and CDR2 SQIVND (reference sequence). Germline trimming cut 1 base from V and 5 bases from J; bases unmatched to any gene: 5. The CDR3 runs 15 residues. For the CDR3, the DNA is TGTGCCAGTAGTATAGGAGGGACAGGGATGGAGACCCAGTACTTC. Translated, it gives CASSIGGTGMETQYF.

This clone was observed a few times. The chain carries TRBV5-1 and TRBJ2-7; TRBD2 might be the D (5 bases). With 0 bases removed from V and 5 bases from J, the gap between germline ends came to 15 bases. The CDR3 has 15 residues. Germline lookup yields CDR1 SGHRS and CDR2 YFSETQ. The CDR3, as DNA: TGCGCCAGCAGCTTGGCCGAGGACGCGGGCCACGAGCAGTACTTC. Residues: CASSLAEDAGHEQYF.

This chain connects TRBV4-2 to TRBJ2-2, with unresolved D. The CDR3 contains 16 residues. Germline values: CDR1 LGHNA, CDR2 YNFKEQ. V was cut by 4 bases and J by 7 bases, with 19 bases left in between. The CDR3 protein is CASSPFRDSQLGELFF. CDR3 nucleotides: TGTGCCAGCAGCCCTTTCCGCGACTCTCAACTCGGGGAGCTGTTTTTT.

J is TRBJ2-2 and V is TRBV11-2; D uncertain. V lost 0 bases to trimming and J lost 5 bases, with 16 bases between them. CDR1 is SGHAT and CDR2 is FQNNGV in the germline V gene. The length of the CDR3 is 17 residues. CDR3 residues: CASSLDLSSTLTGELFF. The DNA of the CDR3 is TGTGCCAGCAGCTTAGATCTAAGTTCTACCTTAACCGGGGAGCTGTTTTTT.

The V and J genes are TRBV19 and TRBJ1-2; D is undetermined. The germline gives CDR1 LNHDA, CDR2 SQIVND (reference sequence). The CDR3 has 13 amino acids. With 5 bases removed from V and 8 bases from J, the gap between germline ends came to 15 bases. CDR3 amino acids: CASSSGWMGGYTF. CDR3 in DNA: TGTGCCAGTAGTTCGGGCTGGATGGGCGGCTACACCTTC.

The V gene is TRBV5-1, the J gene TRBJ2-2, with D possibly matching TRBD1 (7 bases). The germline V gene encodes CDR1 SGHRS and CDR2 YFSETQ. The V end lost 0 bases, the J end lost 4 bases, and 13 bases lay between the germline ends. The CDR3 sequence is 16 residues long. CDR3 region: CASSLGRDRLTGELFF. CDR3 DNA: TGCGCCAGCAGCTTGGGGCGGGACAGACTCACCGGGGAGCTGTTTTTT.

The V gene is TRBV4-3, the J gene TRBJ2-1; 10 bases are shared with TRBD2. Losses at the gene ends were 5 bases for V and 7 bases for J; bases not matched to a gene: 8. The CDR3 contains 15 residues. Germline CDR1 is LGHNA and CDR2 is YSLEER. In DNA form, the CDR3 reads TGCGCCAGCAGCTTACTCAGCGGGAGGGTAAATGAGCAGTTCTTC. As protein: CASSLLSGRVNEQFF.

V gene TRBV21-1 combines with J gene TRBJ2-3; TRBD1 is the table's D call and was not checked against the DNA. TRBV21-1 is classified as a pseudogene. The CDR3 is 14 amino acids. CDR3 in amino acids: CAPIRAPSTDTQYF. CDR3 DNA: TGTGCCCCAATCAGGGCCCCGAGCACAGATACGCAGTATTTT.

The gene calls are TRBV19 and TRBJ2-7; possible D gene TRBD1, 6 bases. The V end lost 1 base, the J end lost 3 bases, and 13 bases lay between the germline ends. Germline V gene data show CDR1 as LNHDA and CDR2 as SQIVND (reference sequence). CDR3 length equals 15 residues. The chain's CDR3 is CASSIAPTGNYEQYF. In DNA, the CDR3 is TGTGCCAGTAGTATAGCGCCGACAGGCAACTACGAGCAGTACTTC.

This chain joins TRBV3-1 (or the pseudogene TRBV3-2) and TRBJ1-2; TRBD1 matches at 9 bases. CDR3 length equals 15 residues. The germline V gene has CDR1 LGHDT and CDR2 YNNKEL (reference sequence). V lost 2 bases, J lost 5 bases, and 6 bases stayed unmatched. The CDR3 DNA is TGTGCCAGCAGCCAAATTGGGGGACAGGGATATGGCTACACCTTC. Encoded protein: CASSQIGGQGYGYTF.

The chain carries TRBV12-3 or TRBV12-4 and TRBJ2-1, with D possibly matching TRBD1 (5 bases). The CDR3 has 13 amino acids. V lost 7 bases, J lost 4 bases, and 11 bases lay in between. CDR3 protein: CASTLTAYNEQFF. In DNA, the CDR3 is TGTGCCAGCACCCTGACAGCTTACAATGAGCAGTTCTTC.

The rearrangement links TRBV7-8 to TRBJ1-5; TRBD1 aligns across 8 bases. The CDR3 length is 15 residues. V lost 4 bases to trimming and J lost 3 bases; unmatched junction nucleotides: 5. Germline assignment: CDR1 SGHVS and CDR2 FQNEAQ. The CDR3 nucleotides are TGTGCCAGCAGCTCCCATCAGGGGGCCAATCAGCCCCAGCATTTT. Translation gives CASSSHQGANQPQHF.

The genes are TRBV25-1 and TRBJ2-2; the D gene is possibly TRBD2 (7 bases). CDR1 is MGHDK and CDR2 is SYGVNS in the germline V gene. CDR3 size: 17 residues. The V end was cut by 4 bases, the J end by 3 bases, with 18 bases between. CDR3 bases: TGTGCCAGCAGTGGTTCGGGGGGCGGAATATACACCGGGGAGCTGTTTTTT. Its protein product is CASSGSGGGIYTGELFF.

The gene calls are TRBV19 and TRBJ1-2; TRBD1 is a possible D gene (6 bases). The CDR3 is made up of 15 amino acids. Germline CDR1 LNHDA, CDR2 SQIVND (reference sequence). V lost 1 base to trimming and J lost 4 bases, with 13 bases between them. The CDR3 spells CASSIGQGLSYGYTF. In DNA, the CDR3 is TGTGCCAGTAGTATAGGCCAGGGGCTGAGCTATGGCTACACCTTC.

This clone was recorded once. V and J are TRBV6-5 and TRBJ1-2; the match to TRBD1 covers 8 bases. Per the germline V gene, CDR1 is MNHEY and CDR2 is SVGAGI. V shed 7 bases and J 3 bases; nucleotides not matched to a gene: 7. There are 14 residues in the CDR3. CDR3 coding DNA: TGTGCCAGCAATCTCTGGGGACAGGACTATGGCTACACCTTC. Its translation: CASNLWGQDYGYTF.

The rearrangement links TRBV27 to TRBJ1-6; 8 bases fit TRBD1. This CDR3 contains 20 residues. Germline loops: CDR1 MNHEY, CDR2 SMNVEV (reference sequence). The V segment lost 4 bases and the J segment 0 bases; nucleotides outside the gene matches: 14. CDR3 DNA: TGTGCCAGCAGTTCTGGGGGAACTCGGACAGGGAGCTCCTATAATTCACCCCTCCACTTT. Translated, it gives CASSSGGTRTGSSYNSPLHF.

The sample holds one count of this clone. The chain recombines TRBV7-2 with TRBJ2-7; 7 bases agree with TRBD1. From germline, CDR1 is SGHTA and CDR2 FQGNSA. The CDR3 is 14 amino acids. V trimming: 2 bases; J trimming: 5 bases; junction bases outside the gene matches: 6. The CDR3 coding sequence is TGTGCCAGCAGCTTAAGACAGGGAAGAGACGAGCAGTACTTC. Translation: CASSLRQGRDEQYF.

This clone was counted a single time. The rearrangement uses TRBV5-1 and TRBJ2-2; D remains ambiguous. CDR1 and CDR2 (germline): SGHRS, YFSETQ. V was cut by 0 bases and J by 7 bases, with 7 bases left in between. The CDR3 totals 13 residues. Here the CDR3 DNA reads TGCGCCAGCAGCTTGGGCCGGAGCGGGGAGCTGTTTTTT. As protein: CASSLGRSGELFF.

The chain carries TRBV7-9 and TRBJ1-4; 7 nucleotides agree with TRBD1. V shed 4 bases, J shed 5 bases, and the junction held 4 bases outside the gene matches. CDR3 length equals 14 residues. Germline lookup yields CDR1 SEHNR and CDR2 FQNEAQ (reference sequence). The DNA for the CDR3 is TGTGCCAGCAGCTCAGGGGGTTTCAATGAAAAACTGTTTTTT. Translation: CASSSGGFNEKLFF.

The rearrangement links TRBV11-2 to TRBJ2-1; D not resolved. Germline V CDR1 and CDR2: SGHAT, FQNNGV. Deletions cut 8 bases from V and 4 bases from J, with 12 bases between. CDR3 length: 13 residues. The CDR3 protein is CASGRARYNEQFF. In DNA form, the CDR3 reads TGTGCCAGCGGAAGGGCCCGATACAATGAGCAGTTCTTC.

The chain links TRBV27 to TRBJ1-6; possible D gene TRBD1, 6 bases. The CDR3 consists of 16 residues. From germline, CDR1 is MNHEY and CDR2 SMNVEV (reference sequence). Trimming stripped 3 bases from V and 8 bases from J, with 17 bases between. The DNA for the CDR3 is TGTGCCAGCAGTTTTGAAGGGGGGAGGGGGTATTCACCCCTCCACTTT. Encoded protein: CASSFEGGRGYSPLHF.

The chain combines TRBV5-1 with TRBJ2-2; D is unresolved. CDR1 and CDR2 (germline): SGHRS, YFSETQ. The germline V and J ends were trimmed by 0 bases and 2 bases, with 8 bases remaining between them. CDR3 length: 15 amino acids. The CDR3 bases are TGCGCCAGCAGCTTGGTTGAAACCAACACCGGGGAGCTGTTTTTT. Translated, it gives CASSLVETNTGELFF.

This clone was seen only a few times. The V gene is TRBV19, the J gene TRBJ2-1, with 9 bases fitting TRBD2. The V gene end was trimmed by 5 bases and the J gene end by 4 bases; junction bases not matched to a gene: 15. Germline V gives CDR1 LNHDA, CDR2 SQIVND (reference sequence). The CDR3 contains 18 residues. The CDR3 bases are TGTGCCAGTAGTGCCCCCCTGGGCGGGAGGGCCCTATACAATGAGCAGTTCTTC. It specifies CASSAPLGGRALYNEQFF.

The chain joins TRBV20-1 to TRBJ2-5; perhaps TRBD2 as D (5 bases). Trimming cost V 6 bases and J 5 bases, with 7 bases left between them. Germline V gene sequence: CDR1 DFQATT, CDR2 SNEGSKA (reference sequence). The CDR3 runs 10 residues. The CDR3 here is CSAERETQYF. CDR3 DNA: TGCAGTGCCGAGCGGGAGACCCAGTACTTC.

The V call is TRBV29-1, the J call TRBJ2-1; TRBD2 matches 7 bases. The germline V gene has CDR1 SQVTM and CDR2 ANQGSEA. Trimming took 6 bases from V and 2 from J; bases not matched to a gene: 1. The CDR3 is 12 amino acids. The CDR3 nucleotides read TGCAGCGTACTAGCGACCTACAATGAGCAGTTCTTC. Protein product: CSVLATYNEQFF.

The CDR3 here is CASSFDASTDTQYF. CDR3 DNA sequence: TGTGCCAGCAGCTTTGACGCTAGCACAGATACGCAGTATTTT. The rearrangement joins TRBV5-4 to TRBJ2-3; no firm D call. This CDR3 region has 14 residues. V lost 2 bases and J lost 0, with 7 bases in between. The V gene's germline CDR1 is SGHNT and CDR2 YYREEE (reference sequence).

This clone was observed at least ten times. The rearrangement links TRBV25-1 to TRBJ2-7; tentatively, D is TRBD1 or TRBD2 (5 bases each). With 10 bases removed from V and 1 base from J, the gap between germline ends came to 11 bases. CDR3 length: 12 residues. Germline CDR1 and CDR2: MGHDK and SYGVNS. CDR3 amino acids: CATRDGSYEQYF. The CDR3, as DNA: TGTGCCACCCGGGACGGGTCCTACGAGCAGTACTTC.

Only a few counts were recorded for this clone. The chain has TRBV28 and TRBJ2-6, with a possible D match to TRBD1 (6 bases). V gave up 6 bases and J gave up 1 base, with 10 bases separating them. Germline lookup yields CDR1 MDHEN and CDR2 SYDVKM. CDR3 size: 15 residues. CDR3 DNA: TGTGCCAGCAGGGACACAGGGTCTGGGGCCAACGTCCTGACTTTC. Translated: CASRDTGSGANVLTF.